This TCR beta chain emerged from a study of T cell repertoires in cytomegalovirus infection. Study context: Selected CMV epitopes included recently identified HLA-C-restricted ones as well as well-studied HLA-B-restricted ones. CMV infection together with matching HLA type was indicated by public TCR beta signatures.

A single record per CDR3 protein comes from TCRdb applying MiXCR to the reads. The sample yields about 110,000 distinct CDR3 sequences, under 30% seen once. The CDR3 covers 11 residues. V was trimmed by 5 bases and J by 4 bases, leaving 6 bases between them. The germline V gene encodes CDR1 SGHAT and CDR2 FQNNGV. Notes on this clonotype: No antigen is known for it.

The receptor was isolated from a human donor in good health (CMV status not recorded). Some clones in this sample may be carry-over from other donors' samples. The rearrangement joins TRBV11-2 to TRBJ2-7; D is undetermined. The sample was CD8+ T cells from cultured PBMCs, taken from culture after CMV antigen stimulation. The CDR3 loop is CASSPEYEQYF. The CDR3 nucleotides are TGTGCCAGCAGCCCCGAGTACGAGCAGTACTTC. Together with reference TRBV11-2 and TRBJ2-7, the CDR3 gives the full variable domain: EAGVAQSPRYKIIEKRQSVAFWCNPISGHATLYWYQQILGQGPKLLIQFQNNGVVDDSQLPKDRFSAERLKGVDSTLKIQPAKLEDSAVYLCASSPEYEQYFGPGTRLTVT.